These 11 T cell receptor beta chains were sequenced from one sample in a study of blood T cell repertoires in COVID-19. Repertoires were generated with immunoSEQ multiplex PCR, while TCRdb's copy carries only in-frame clones and drops some. Of 270,000 or so clones listed, around 86% are singletons. Sequenced sample: peripheral blood. All receptors derive from a woman between 40 and 55 years old who had recovered from COVID-19.

This clone was detected only once. V and J are TRBV27 and TRBJ2-5; 11 nucleotides line up with TRBD2. CDR1 MNHEY and CDR2 SMNVEV come from the germline V gene (reference sequence). V lost 8 bases, J lost 2 bases, and 4 bases stayed unmatched. The CDR3 consists of 14 residues. CDR3 amino acids: CASGTSGRQETQYF. DNA for the CDR3: TGTGCCAGCGGTACTAGCGGGAGACAAGAGACCCAGTACTTC.

The chain combines TRBV6-2 or TRBV6-3 with TRBJ2-3; D not certain. The CDR3 has 14 residues. CDR1 MNHEY and CDR2 SVGEGT come from the germline V gene. Trimming stripped 2 bases from V and 4 bases from J, with 10 bases between. The CDR3 coding sequence is TGTGCCAGCAGTTACGTATCCCGGGCAGATACGCAGTATTTT. Translating gives CASSYVSRADTQYF.

The chain is built from TRBV19 and TRBJ1-5, with D maybe TRBD1 (6 bases). This CDR3 comprises 15 residues. CDR1 is LNHDA, CDR2 SQIVND, per germline (reference sequence). With 4 bases removed from V and 3 bases from J, the gap between germline ends came to 13 bases. In nucleotides, the CDR3 is TGTGCCAGTAGTACCACAGGGTTTAACAATCAGCCCCAGCATTTT. It yields the protein CASSTTGFNNQPQHF. Full variable domain (remainder filled in from reference TRBV19 and TRBJ1-5): DGGITQSPKYLFRKEGQNVTLSCEQNLNHDAMYWYRQDPGQGLRLIYYSQIVNDFQKGDIAEGYSVSREKKESFPLTVTSAQKNPTAFYLCASSTTGFNNQPQHFGDGTRLSIL.

Remarks on this clone: The sample carries other DNA sequences with the same CDR3. The genes are TRBV7-2 and TRBJ1-4; TRBD1 matches 9 bases. The CDR3 contains 14 residues. Per germline, CDR1 SGHTA and CDR2 FQGNSA. V lost 5 bases to trimming and J lost 7 bases; unmatched junction nucleotides: 5. The CDR3 region is CASSPGTGPEKLFF. The CDR3 DNA reads TGTGCCAGCAGCCCCGGGACAGGGCCTGAAAAACTGTTTTTT.

The chain has TRBV7-9 and TRBJ2-3; D is ambiguous. The V gene's germline CDR1 is SEHNR and CDR2 FQNEAQ (reference sequence). V shed 5 bases and J shed 9 bases, with 12 bases lying between them. CDR3 length equals 12 residues. DNA of the CDR3: TGTGCCAGCAGCCCCGGGTCCCCGACGCAGTATTTT. Amino acid sequence: CASSPGSPTQYF.

This clone was detected only once. The chain couples TRBV24-1 to TRBJ2-3, with D possibly TRBD1 on 5 matching bases. The CDR3 covers 14 residues. Germline assignment: CDR1 KGHDR and CDR2 SFDVKD. The germline V and J ends were trimmed by 6 bases and 2 bases, with 11 bases remaining between them. The CDR3 sequence: CATSQTAHTDTQYF. The CDR3 DNA reads TGTGCCACCAGTCAGACAGCTCACACAGATACGCAGTATTTT.

This clone was seen only once. V is TRBV5-8 and J is TRBJ2-3; 8 nucleotides align to TRBD1. The CDR3 length is 14 residues. Germline loops: CDR1 SGHTS, CDR2 YDEGEE. J was trimmed by 2 bases and V by 4 bases; bases with no gene match: 3. CDR3 amino acids: CASSLGQDTDTQYF. For the CDR3, the DNA is TGTGCCAGCAGCCTGGGACAGGACACAGATACGCAGTATTTT.

The rearrangement uses TRBV2 and TRBJ2-1, with no clear D. V lost 6 bases to trimming and J lost 9 bases, with 6 bases between them. CDR1 is SNHLY, CDR2 FYNNEI, per germline. The CDR3 loop spans 10 amino acids. The CDR3 nucleotides read TGTGCCAGCAGGGAGAGTGAGCAGTTCTTC. Its protein product is CASRESEQFF.

The chain recombines TRBV9 with TRBJ2-7; D gene unclear. The length of the CDR3 is 14 residues. Trimming removed 0 bases at V and 1 base at J, with 8 bases between. Germline-derived CDR1 and CDR2 are SGDLS and YYNGEE. CDR3 bases: TGTGCCAGCAGCGTAGCGCCGGAGTCCTACGAGCAGTACTTC. Translating gives CASSVAPESYEQYF.

The J gene is TRBJ2-7, the V gene TRBV28; 10 nucleotides match TRBD2. The ends lost 5 bases at V and 3 bases at J; junction bases unmatched: 7. Germline loops: CDR1 MDHEN, CDR2 SYDVKM. This CDR3 is built from 15 residues. CDR3 sequence: CASSPSGRVNYEQYF. The CDR3 DNA sequence: TGTGCCAGCAGTCCCAGCGGGAGGGTGAACTACGAGCAGTACTTC. Together with reference TRBV28 and TRBJ2-7, the CDR3 gives the full variable domain: DVKVTQSSRYLVKRTGEKVFLECVQDMDHENMFWYRQDPGLGLRLIYFSYDVKMKEKGDIPEGYSVSREKKERFSLILESASTNQTSMYLCASSPSGRVNYEQYFGPGTRLTVT.

V usage is TRBV30 and J usage is TRBJ1-3; 7 positions match TRBD1. V dropped 2 bases and J dropped 3; count of bases not matched to a gene: 13. The CDR3 sequence is 17 residues long. The germline V gene encodes CDR1 GTSNPN and CDR2 SVGIG (reference sequence). The CDR3 DNA is TGTGCCTGGAGTACTCCGACAGGGCCAATGAATGGAAACACCATATATTTT. It translates to CAWSTPTGPMNGNTIYF.